The rows below give T cell receptor beta chains drawn from one sample of a study of OX40 agonist ivuxolimab in advanced cancers. The method was immunoSEQ multiplex PCR; TCRdb's version includes in-frame clones alone and lacks a portion of them. The sample shows under 85,000 clones, about 83% of them seen only once. Sample: CD4+ or CD8+ T cells sorted from blood, taken in a trial of the OX40 agonist ivuxolimab. These receptors all stem from an adult with an advanced solid tumor such as melanoma, head and neck, liver or kidney cancer. Each CDR3 is given with its conserved first and last residue. A D gene is named only where the DNA matches it firmly. Not all rows give a size; the values are once, few, many and, for expanded clones, a class.

abundance	v_gene	j_gene	d_gene	CDR3aa	CDR3nt
.	TRBV7-2	TRBJ1-5	.	CASSLEVMASNQPQHF	TGTGCCAGCAGCTTAGAAGTGATGGCAAGCAATCAGCCCCAGCATTTT
.	TRBV7-2	TRBJ1-2	.	CASSEGAGFGYTF	TGTGCCAGCAGCGAAGGGGCAGGGTTTGGCTACACCTTC
.	TRBV7-8	TRBJ1-4	.	CASSLEVRHEKLFF	TGTGCCAGCAGCTTAGAAGTAAGACATGAAAAACTGTTTTTT
few	TRBV7-2	TRBJ2-7	.	CASSSSQGIGEQYF	TGTGCCAGCAGCTCATCCCAGGGAATTGGGGAGCAGTACTTC
.	TRBV9	TRBJ1-1	.	CASSVVAEPGRTEAFF	TGTGCCAGCAGCGTAGTAGCCGAGCCAGGGAGGACTGAAGCTTTCTTT
.	TRBV9	TRBJ2-5	.	CASSVWGSSQETQYF	TGTGCCAGCAGCGTATGGGGCTCGTCTCAAGAGACCCAGTACTTC
once	TRBV7-9	TRBJ2-1	TRBD1	CASSPANAGGIYNEQFF	TGTGCCAGCAGCCCAGCCAATGCAGGGGGCATTTACAATGAGCAGTTCTTC
.	TRBV18	TRBJ2-1	TRBD2	CASSPGSGGAYNEQFF	TGTGCCAGCTCACCGGGTAGCGGGGGGGCATACAATGAGCAGTTCTTC
.	TRBV5-4	TRBJ2-5	.	CASSLAGRERAQYF	TGTGCCAGCAGCTTGGCTGGACGGGAAAGAGCCCAGTACTTC
.	TRBV4-1	TRBJ1-6	TRBD1	CASSQAARQGAKSPLHF	TGCGCCAGCAGCCAAGCCGCGCGACAGGGGGCAAAGTCACCCCTCCACTTT
.	TRBV4-3	TRBJ2-1	TRBD2	CASSFTPLAGAGNEQFF	TGCGCCAGCAGCTTCACCCCACTAGCGGGGGCCGGCAATGAGCAGTTCTTC
.	TRBV29-1	TRBJ2-2	.	CSVEGNKNTGELFF	TGCAGCGTTGAGGGAAACAAAAACACCGGGGAGCTGTTTTTT
.	TRBV5-1	TRBJ2-1	TRBD1	CASSLGDRFNEQFF	TGCGCCAGCAGCTTAGGGGACAGGTTCAATGAGCAGTTCTTC
.	TRBV6-6	TRBJ2-5	.	CASSFSGTPPGETQYF	TGTGCCAGCAGTTTCTCCGGGACACCGCCGGGTGAGACCCAGTACTTC
once	TRBV11-1	TRBJ2-2	TRBD2	CASSPLGEGTGGELFF	TGTGCCAGCAGCCCATTGGGGGAGGGAACCGGCGGGGAGCTGTTTTTT
.	TRBV4-3	TRBJ2-3	TRBD2	CASSPRDYWGNTQYF	TGCGCCAGCAGCCCCCGGGACTACTGGGGAAATACGCAGTATTTT
.	TRBV4-3	TRBJ1-5	.	CASSQGAGPNQPQHF	TGCGCCAGCAGCCAGGGAGCAGGGCCCAATCAGCCCCAGCATTTT
.	TRBV5-1	TRBJ2-2	.	CASSHFGRGDTGELFF	TGCGCCAGCAGCCATTTTGGCAGGGGGGACACCGGGGAGCTGTTTTTT
.	TRBV5-5	TRBJ1-1	.	CASKTAGQGSDGEAFF	TGTGCCAGCAAAACTGCCGGTCAGGGGTCGGATGGTGAAGCTTTCTTT
.	TRBV29-1	TRBJ2-3	TRBD2	CSVTSSGGPTDTQYF	TGCAGCGTGACGTCTAGCGGGGGGCCCACAGATACGCAGTATTTT
.	TRBV11-2	TRBJ2-3	.	CASSLWSVRDTQYF	TGTGCCAGCAGCTTATGGTCGGTCCGCGATACGCAGTATTTT
.	TRBV20-1	TRBJ1-1	TRBD1	CSAYRGRGAFF	TGCAGTGCTTACAGGGGGCGCGGAGCTTTCTTT
.	TRBV5-1	TRBJ2-1	TRBD2	CASSLAVGGYNEQFF	TGCGCCAGCAGCTTGGCCGTCGGGGGGTACAATGAGCAGTTCTTC
.	TRBV16	TRBJ1-5	.	CASSQSRGNNQPQHF	TGTGCCAGCAGCCAATCACGGGGGAACAATCAGCCCCAGCATTTT
few	TRBV7-8	TRBJ2-2	TRBD2	CASSLPSGHGELFF	TGTGCCAGCAGCTTACCTAGCGGTCACGGGGAGCTGTTTTTT
.	TRBV27	TRBJ2-7	TRBD1	CASKVDRRFYEQYF	TGTGCCAGCAAGGTGGACAGGCGTTTCTACGAGCAGTACTTC
.	TRBV9	TRBJ2-2	TRBD2	CASSGGAGWSGELFF	TGTGCCAGCAGCGGGGGAGCGGGGTGGTCCGGGGAGCTGTTTTTT
once	TRBV7-9	TRBJ1-2	.	CASSLGAGLNYGYTF	TGTGCCAGCAGCTTAGGGGCAGGGCTTAACTATGGCTACACCTTC
.	TRBV9	TRBJ2-5	TRBD2	CASSAGTSGGAGIETQYF	TGTGCCAGCAGCGCCGGGACTAGCGGGGGGGCAGGTATAGAGACCCAGTACTTC
.	TRBV9	TRBJ1-1	.	CASTSGAYNWNTEAFF	TGTGCCAGCACATCCGGGGCTTATAATTGGAACACTGAAGCTTTCTTT
.	TRBV30	TRBJ1-5	TRBD1	CAWSVQGVLSNQPQHF	TGTGCCTGGAGTGTACAGGGGGTCCTGAGCAATCAGCCCCAGCATTTT
.	TRBV7-9	TRBJ1-2	.	CASSLAAGPGGGYTF	TGTGCCAGCAGCTTAGCAGCAGGGCCGGGCGGGGGCTACACCTTC
.	TRBV27	TRBJ2-6	.	CASSLRWGGTVSGANVLTF	TGTGCCAGCAGTTTACGTTGGGGGGGGACAGTCTCTGGGGCCAACGTCCTGACTTTC